A single sample gave rise to the 13 T cell receptor beta chains below, sequenced in a study of T cell responses to AZD1222 COVID-19 vaccine. Sequencing was performed with immunoSEQ multiplex PCR; in TCRdb, only in-frame clones are kept and a portion is missing. Of roughly 160,000 clones listed, around 92% are singletons. The source was peripheral blood, collected on day 0 of MenACWY control vaccination. The receptors derive from an adult in good health.

The V and J genes are TRBV6-5 and TRBJ1-4; tentative D call: TRBD1 (5 bases). From germline, CDR1 is MNHEY and CDR2 SVGAGI. Trimming removed 6 bases at V and 7 bases at J, with 15 bases between. The CDR3 has 14 residues. The CDR3 reads CASRDRQNSEKLFF. DNA of the CDR3: TGTGCCAGCAGGGACCGACAGAATAGTGAAAAACTGTTTTTT.

The rearrangement joins TRBV5-1 to TRBJ1-2; unclear D gene. The CDR3 runs to 11 residues. Germline lookup yields CDR1 SGHRS and CDR2 YFSETQ. V shed 3 bases and J shed 5 bases, with 5 bases lying between them. This CDR3 is CASSSSYGYTF. The DNA for the CDR3 is TGCGCCAGCAGCTCCAGTTATGGCTACACCTTC.

This sequence joins TRBV2 and TRBJ1-2; 7 nucleotides match TRBD1. The CDR3 is 14 residues long. Germline lookup yields CDR1 SNHLY and CDR2 FYNNEI. J lost 7 bases, V lost 8 bases, and 13 bases had no gene match. The CDR3 reads CASRDRAGGPGYTF. CDR3 coding DNA: TGTGCCAGCCGGGATAGGGCAGGGGGTCCTGGCTACACCTTC.

The rearrangement uses TRBV20-1 and TRBJ2-7; no firm D call. Deletions cut 6 bases from V and 3 bases from J, with 9 bases between. This CDR3 has 11 amino acids. Germline-derived CDR1 and CDR2 are DFQATT and SNEGSKA (reference sequence). CDR3 DNA sequence: TGCAGTGCCCCTAAACTCTACGAGCAGTACTTC. Translated, it gives CSAPKLYEQYF.

The chain has TRBV21-1 and TRBJ1-6. TRBV21-1 is classified as a pseudogene. The CDR3 extends over 15 amino acids. The CDR3 nucleotides are TGTGCCAGCAGCAAATTCCCTAGGGAGAGGTCACCCCTCCACTTT. Its protein is CASSKFPRERSPLHF.

The rearrangement joins TRBV19 to TRBJ2-1; TRBD2 aligns across 7 bases. CDR1 is LNHDA, CDR2 SQIVND, per germline (reference sequence). The CDR3 runs 16 residues. Trimming took 2 bases from V and 6 from J; bases not matched to a gene: 10. CDR3: CASSIRGGGRSNEQFF. CDR3 nucleotide sequence: TGTGCCAGTAGTATACGTGGAGGCGGGAGATCCAATGAGCAGTTCTTC.

The chain recombines TRBV5-8 with TRBJ2-4; D is unresolved. Looked up from germline, CDR1 is SGHTS and CDR2 is YDEGEE. CDR3 length: 12 amino acids. Deletions cut 0 bases from V and 6 bases from J, with 4 bases between. The chain's CDR3 is CASSLAGNIQYF. For the CDR3, the DNA is TGTGCCAGCAGCTTGGCCGGAAACATTCAGTACTTC.

V is TRBV28 and J is TRBJ1-1, with TRBD1 matching 9 bases. This CDR3 spans 14 amino acids. Germline CDR1 reads MDHEN; CDR2 reads SYDVKM. Unmatched junction bases numbered 6, after V lost 6 bases and J lost 4 bases. CDR3 in amino acids: CASSTGQGFTEAFF. The CDR3 bases are TGTGCCAGCAGCACCGGACAGGGGTTCACTGAAGCTTTCTTT. The variable domain in full, completed from reference TRBV28 and TRBJ1-1, reads DVKVTQSSRYLVKRTGEKVFLECVQDMDHENMFWYRQDPGLGLRLIYFSYDVKMKEKGDIPEGYSVSREKKERFSLILESASTNQTSMYLCASSTGQGFTEAFFGQGTRLTVV.

This clone has a single count. The chain links TRBV9 to TRBJ1-4, with unresolved D. Between the trimmed V and J ends, which lost 4 bases and 6 bases, there was a span of 10 bases. Germline CDR1 SGDLS, CDR2 YYNGEE. This CDR3 comprises 13 residues. Here the CDR3 DNA reads TGTGCCAGCAGCCATGAGAACGATGAAAAACTGTTTTTT. Protein sequence: CASSHENDEKLFF.

This clone was counted once. The chain links TRBV18 to TRBJ2-7; 8 positions agree with TRBD1. This CDR3 contains 14 residues. The germline V gene encodes CDR1 KGHSH and CDR2 LQKENI. V was pared by 3 bases and J by 5 bases, with 6 bases of the junction left unmatched. CDR3: CASSPWTGFHEQYF. CDR3 sequence (DNA): TGTGCCAGCTCACCTTGGACAGGGTTCCACGAGCAGTACTTC.

This clone was seen a single time. The V call is TRBV19, the J call TRBJ2-2; D possibly corresponds to TRBD1 (5 bases). Trimming left V 6 bases short and J 8 bases short, with 13 bases between. Germline V lookup: CDR1 LNHDA, CDR2 SQIVND (reference sequence). This CDR3 spans 13 amino acids. The CDR3 DNA reads TGTGCCAGTAGAGGCAGGGTGGCTGGGGAGCTGTTTTTT. Protein: CASRGRVAGELFF.

The rearrangement links TRBV7-2 to TRBJ2-1; TRBD2 agrees at 8 bases. Germline V gene data show CDR1 as SGHTA and CDR2 as FQGNSA. Trimming cost V 1 base and J 5 bases; bases outside gene matches: 4. This CDR3 contains 15 residues. The CDR3 DNA follows: TGTGCCAGCAGCTTAGTTAGCGGGGCTAACAATGAGCAGTTCTTC. Translating gives CASSLVSGANNEQFF.

In this sample, this clone turned up once. The gene calls are TRBV6-2 or TRBV6-3 and TRBJ2-1, with 9 bases matching TRBD2. With V trimmed by 5 bases and J by 4 bases, 6 bases remained unmatched. This CDR3 is built from 15 residues. The germline gives CDR1 MNHEY, CDR2 SVGEGT. CDR3 sequence: CASSRIAGAYNEQFF. CDR3 nucleotide sequence: TGTGCCAGCAGTCGAATAGCGGGAGCTTACAATGAGCAGTTCTTC.